A single sample gave rise to the 12 T cell receptor beta chains below, sequenced in a study of post-analysis software for immune sequencing data (dated by TCRdb to between 2014 and 2017). What the authors observed across the whole study: Patients showed significantly higher frequencies than controls for about 5 TRBV segments, among them TRBV5-6, TRBV5-1 and TRBV20-1.

Their antigens remain unidentified. The library was prepared using PCR. Sequencing relied on an Illumina HiSeq 2500. To reduce PCR and sequencing biases, unique molecular identifiers were built into the TCR beta cDNA libraries. TCRdb redid the processing of the public reads, applying fastp at Q25 and MiXCR, and retained in-frame beta chains. Rows are combined by CDR3 protein, so each entry shows the most common genes and DNA. A total of about 460,000 distinct CDR3 sequences appear in this sample, roughly 45% of them only once. The ten largest clones represent around 10% of the sample. The sequenced material came from blood. Receptors were obtained from a girl between 10 and 17 years old with multiple sclerosis.

V usage is TRBV7-3 and J usage is TRBJ2-4, with 9 bases matching TRBD2. The DNA matches TRBJ2-7 better at its end, which makes the J call doubtful. The germline V gene has CDR1 SGHTA and CDR2 FQGTGA. The CDR3 consists of 14 residues. DNA for the CDR3: TGTGCCAGCAGCTTGGCTAGCGGGGAATACGAGCAGTACTTC. The encoded protein is CASSLASGEYEQYF.

The chain is built from TRBV5-5 and TRBJ2-7; perhaps TRBD1 as D (5 bases). Trimming pared 0 bases from V and 3 bases from J, leaving 13 bases between. In germline, CDR1 is SGHKS, CDR2 YYEKEE (reference sequence). The CDR3 is 15 amino acids. CDR3 nucleotide sequence: TGTGCCAGCAGCTTGGAGGGGCTTACAAACTACGAGCAGTACTTC. Translation: CASSLEGLTNYEQYF.

V gene TRBV20-1 combines with J gene TRBJ2-1; 9 bases are a match to TRBD2. The germline CDR1 and CDR2 sequences are DFQATT and SNEGSKA (reference sequence). Germline trimming cut 6 bases from V and 3 bases from J; bases unmatched to any gene: 9. This CDR3 spans 15 amino acids. The CDR3 DNA reads TGCAGTGCCGGCGATAGCGGGAGTGGCTACAATGAGCAGTTCTTC. This codes for CSAGDSGSGYNEQFF.

The chain uses TRBV24-1 and TRBJ2-1; 11 nucleotides line up with TRBD2. The CDR3 extends over 14 amino acids. Germline trimming cut 11 bases from V and 5 bases from J; bases unmatched to any gene: 7. The germline V gene has CDR1 KGHDR and CDR2 SFDVKD. The CDR3 DNA is TGTGCCAGCGCCGGGACTAGCGGAAACAATGAGCAGTTCTTC. Translation gives CASAGTSGNNEQFF.

The CDR3 here is CSVEAPGQNYGYTF. The CDR3 DNA is TGCAGCGTTGAAGCGCCTGGACAGAACTATGGCTACACCTTC. This rearrangement joins TRBV29-1 to TRBJ1-2, with a possible D match to TRBD1 (6 bases). Germline assignment: CDR1 SQVTM and CDR2 ANQGSEA. The CDR3 sequence is 14 residues long. V lost 1 base, J lost 2 bases, and 11 bases lay in between.

About this clonotype: An end of the junction does not agree with germline; a read error may underlie this. The rearrangement links TRBV5-1 to TRBJ2-7; TRBD2 matches at 10 bases. The CDR3 is made up of 15 amino acids. Looked up from germline, CDR1 is SGHRS and CDR2 is YFSETQ. CDR3 sequence: CAGSLAGVPGYEQYF. In DNA, the CDR3 is TGCGCCGGCAGTCTAGCGGGGGTCCCGGGCTACGAGCAGTACTTC.

This sequence joins TRBV20-1 and TRBJ1-6; D is unclear. Deletions cut 3 bases from V and 8 bases from J, with 11 bases between. The germline V gene encodes CDR1 DFQATT and CDR2 SNEGSKA (reference sequence). This CDR3 is 13 amino acids long. CDR3 nucleotide sequence: TGCAGTGCTAGGACGGCCCAGGATTCACCCCTCCACTTT. It codes for CSARTAQDSPLHF.

V gene TRBV13 combines with J gene TRBJ1-1; D might be TRBD1 (6 bases). Germline CDR1 is PRHDT and CDR2 is FYEKMQ (reference sequence). The CDR3 totals 14 residues. V lost 5 bases to trimming and J lost 0 bases, with 10 bases between them. This chain's CDR3 is CASSQGTMNTEAFF. The CDR3 bases are TGTGCCAGCAGCCAGGGGACCATGAACACTGAAGCTTTCTTT.

In its sample, this clonotype was seen a few times. The genes are TRBV20-1 and TRBJ2-7, with D hard to call. Germline V gene sequence: CDR1 DFQATT, CDR2 SNEGSKA (reference sequence). This CDR3 comprises 12 residues. V lost 6 bases and J 3 bases, leaving 12 bases between the germline ends. CDR3 coding DNA: TGCAGTGCAAACGCCGCCGACTACGAGCAGTACTTC. Translated: CSANAADYEQYF.

This clonotype was counted ten times or more. This chain connects TRBV4-2 to TRBJ2-1; a weak D match, TRBD1 (7 bases). Trimming stripped 0 bases from V and 8 bases from J, with 23 bases between. This CDR3 has 18 residues. The V gene's germline CDR1 is LGHNA and CDR2 YNFKEQ. The CDR3, as DNA: TGTGCCAGCAGCCAAGATTTGAGGCGGGACAGTTATCTCGATGAGCAGTTCTTC. This sequence encodes CASSQDLRRDSYLDEQFF.

V is TRBV20-1 and J is TRBJ2-2; 7 bases are a match to TRBD2. Trimming removed 0 bases from V and 6 bases from J; junction bases left unmatched: 4. The germline V gene encodes CDR1 DFQATT and CDR2 SNEGSKA (reference sequence). This CDR3 has 14 residues. The CDR3 region is CSARDGTNAGELFF. DNA of the CDR3: TGCAGTGCTAGAGACGGGACTAATGCCGGGGAGCTGTTTTTT.

A few counts support this clonotype. The J gene is TRBJ2-6, the V gene TRBV7-6; D is perhaps TRBD2 (6 bases). V was clipped by 5 bases and J by 2 bases, with 16 bases between them. The CDR3 loop spans 17 amino acids. Germline CDR1 SGHVS, CDR2 FNYEAQ. CDR3 in DNA: TGTGCCAGCAGCCAGAAAATAGCGGCCCCTGGGGCCAACGTCCTGACTTTC. This translates into CASSQKIAAPGANVLTF.